The rows below give T cell receptor beta chains drawn from one sample of a study of neurological immune-mediated disorders. MiXCR was run by TCRdb on the 5' RACE reads, yielding one entry per CDR3 protein. Found here are about 50,000 distinct CDR3 sequences, about 8% of them singletons; the top ten hold 1.5% to 2%. Sequencing was carried out using PBMCs. The receptors were sampled from a woman aged 40 to 50 in good health. The CDR3 runs from the conserved cysteine through the conserved F or W. Fields, in order: V gene, D gene, J gene, clone size, CDR3 protein, CDR3 DNA. The D gene is left open where the match is weak. Expanded clones get a size class; other rows say once, few or many, or leave the size out.

TRBV25-1	-	TRBJ2-3	many	CASSAGPYTQYF	TGTGCCAGCAGTGCAGGACCGTATACGCAGTATTTT
TRBV20-1	-	TRBJ1-2	many	CSAITGNYGYTF	TGCAGTGCTATCACAGGGAACTATGGCTACACCTTC
TRBV15	TRBD1	TRBJ1-5	many	CATSSITGGYQPQHF	TGTGCCACCAGCAGCATAACAGGGGGCTATCAGCCCCAGCATTTT
TRBV7-2	-	TRBJ2-1	many	CASSLVGGSYNEQFF	TGTGCCAGCAGCTTAGTGGGCGGATCCTACAATGAGCAGTTCTTC
TRBV12-3/TRBV12-4	TRBD2	TRBJ2-5	many	CASSSTSGGETQYF	TGTGCCAGCAGTTCGACTAGCGGGGGGGAGACCCAGTACTTC
TRBV5-1	-	TRBJ1-2	many	CASRTAVNNYGYTF	TGCGCCAGTCGGACAGCCGTCAATAACTATGGCTACACCTTC
TRBV21-1	-	TRBJ2-4	many	CASSLVGALAKNIQYF	TGTGCCAGCAGCTTGGTCGGTGCTTTAGCCAAAAACATTCAGTACTTC
TRBV15	-	TRBJ1-1	many	CATSITANTEAFF	TGTGCCACCAGCATTACAGCGAACACTGAAGCTTTCTTT
TRBV6-1	TRBD1	TRBJ1-2	many	CASSQQGASGYTF	TGTGCCAGCAGTCAACAGGGGGCGAGTGGCTACACCTTC
TRBV5-1	-	TRBJ1-5	many	CASSPDSVGGQPQHF	TGCGCCAGCAGCCCGGACAGCGTTGGGGGGCAGCCCCAGCATTTT
TRBV20-1	-	TRBJ2-5	many	CSARVAETQYF	TGCAGTGCGCGGGTTGCGGAGACCCAGTACTTC
TRBV5-1	-	TRBJ2-1	many	CASSSRAGTSSYNEQFF	TGCGCCAGCAGCTCCCGGGCGGGGACAAGCTCCTACAATGAGCAGTTCTTC
TRBV29-1	-	TRBJ1-5	many	CSVADTFGQPQHF	TGCAGCGTGGCCGACACTTTCGGTCAGCCCCAGCATTTT
TRBV4-3	TRBD2	TRBJ2-1	medium-sized	CASSLGLAGGREQFF	TGCGCCAGCAGCCTGGGACTAGCGGGAGGGCGTGAGCAGTTCTTC
TRBV5-1	-	TRBJ1-2	many	CASSLDPGQLQEGYTF	TGCGCCAGCAGCTTGGATCCTGGACAGCTCCAGGAGGGCTACACCTTC
TRBV7-2	-	TRBJ2-5	many	CASSLEFRAQYF	TGTGCCAGCAGCTTAGAGTTTAGGGCCCAGTACTTC
TRBV6-5	TRBD2	TRBJ2-1	many	CASRSGQGLAGGYNEQFF	TGTGCCAGCAGGTCGGGACAGGGACTAGCGGGGGGCTACAATGAGCAGTTCTTC
TRBV5-1	-	TRBJ1-6	-	CVSSADGEPATAPLHF	TGTGTCAGCAGCGCCGACGGGGAGCCGGCGACAGCACCCCTCCACTTT
TRBV7-2	-	TRBJ1-3	-	CASSSDMTGNTIYF	TGTGCCAGCAGCTCCGACATGACTGGAAACACCATATATTTT
TRBV12-3/TRBV12-4	TRBD1	TRBJ1-6	many	CASSRLGQENNSPLHF	TGTGCCAGCAGCCGCCTGGGACAGGAGAACAATTCACCCCTCCACTTT
TRBV7-2	-	TRBJ2-5	-	CASSFGQTPGETQYF	TGTGCCAGCAGCTTCGGACAGACCCCAGGCGAGACCCAGTACTTC
TRBV5-1	-	TRBJ1-1	many	CASDPTGMNTEAFF	TGCGCCAGCGACCCGACAGGAATGAACACTGAAGCTTTCTTT
TRBV3-1	-	TRBJ2-7	many	CASSQDLTHSYEQYF	TGTGCCAGCAGCCAAGATCTTACACATTCCTACGAGCAGTACTTC
TRBV15	TRBD2	TRBJ2-1	many	CATSRPGTSGNEQFF	TGTGCCACCAGCAGACCCGGGACTAGCGGCAATGAGCAGTTCTTC
TRBV27	-	TRBJ2-4	many	CASSLFSGVDIQYF	TGTGCCAGCAGTTTATTTTCGGGGGTGGACATTCAGTACTTC
TRBV2	-	TRBJ2-7	few	CASSKNGYEQYF	TGTGCCAGCAGCAAAAACGGGTACGAGCAGTACTTC
TRBV7-2	-	TRBJ2-7	-	CASSLFTAGDGNYEQYF	TGTGCCAGCAGCCTCTTTACGGCCGGGGACGGGAACTACGAGCAGTACTTC
TRBV20-1	TRBD2	TRBJ2-1	many	CSGTGGVDEQFF	TGCAGTGGGACGGGAGGAGTCGATGAGCAGTTCTTC
TRBV5-6	-	TRBJ2-7	many	CASTKGRSYEQYF	TGTGCCAGCACCAAGGGGAGATCCTACGAGCAGTACTTC
TRBV5-1	TRBD1	TRBJ2-1	-	CASSWTGTYNEQFF	TGCGCCAGCAGCTGGACAGGGACCTACAATGAGCAGTTCTTC
TRBV13	-	TRBJ1-6	once	CASSLEQGASALLNSPLHF	TGTGCCAGCAGCTTAGAACAGGGTGCTAGCGCCCTACTTAATTCACCCCTCCACTTT
TRBV20-1	TRBD2	TRBJ2-5	few	CSARDLLAGGRGTQYF	TGCAGTGCTAGAGATCTACTAGCGGGAGGGAGGGGGACCCAGTACTTC
TRBV4-2	-	TRBJ1-5	many	CASSQGGATHRGNQPQHF	TGTGCCAGCAGCCAAGGCGGAGCCACCCATAGAGGCAATCAGCCCCAGCATTTT
TRBV5-6	-	TRBJ1-2	many	CASSLKGIRDRYTF	TGTGCCAGCAGCTTGAAAGGGATAAGGGATCGCTACACCTTC
TRBV4-3	-	TRBJ1-5	many	CASSRYINQPQHF	TGCGCCAGCAGCCGATACATCAATCAGCCCCAGCATTTT
TRBV6-2/TRBV6-3	TRBD1	TRBJ1-5	many	CASSLRGQGARQPQHF	TGTGCCAGCAGCCTCAGGGGGCAGGGGGCCCGTCAGCCCCAGCATTTT
TRBV4-2	TRBD1	TRBJ1-2	many	CASSQPGTDYGYTF	TGTGCCAGCAGCCAACCCGGGACAGATTACGGCTACACCTTC
TRBV7-2	TRBD1	TRBJ1-3	-	CASSLEGQPFRSGNTIYF	TGTGCCAGCAGCTTAGAGGGACAGCCTTTCCGCTCTGGAAACACCATATATTTT
TRBV6-6	-	TRBJ1-1	many	CASSGRGHTEAFF	TGTGCCAGCAGTGGACGCGGGCACACTGAAGCTTTCTTT